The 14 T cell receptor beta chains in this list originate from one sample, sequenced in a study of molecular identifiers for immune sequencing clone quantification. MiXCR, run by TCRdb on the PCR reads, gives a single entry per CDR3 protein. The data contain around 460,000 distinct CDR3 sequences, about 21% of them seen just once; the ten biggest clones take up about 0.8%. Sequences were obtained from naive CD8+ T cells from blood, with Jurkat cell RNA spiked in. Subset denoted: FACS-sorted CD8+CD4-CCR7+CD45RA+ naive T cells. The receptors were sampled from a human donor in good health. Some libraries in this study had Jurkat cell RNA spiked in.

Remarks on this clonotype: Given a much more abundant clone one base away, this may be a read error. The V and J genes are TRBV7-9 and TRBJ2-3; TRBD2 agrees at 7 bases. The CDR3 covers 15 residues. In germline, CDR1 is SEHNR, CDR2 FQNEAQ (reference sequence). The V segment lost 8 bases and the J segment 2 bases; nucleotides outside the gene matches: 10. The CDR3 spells CASLGGGGVTDTQYF. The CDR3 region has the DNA TGTGCCAGCCTGGGGGGGGGGGGTGTCACAGATACGCAGTATTTT. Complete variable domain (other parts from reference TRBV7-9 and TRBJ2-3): DTGVSQNPRHKITKRGQNVTFRCDPISEHNRLYWYRQTLGQGPEFLTYFQNEAQLEKSRLLSDRFSAERPKGSFSTLEIQRTEQGDSAMYLCASLGGGGVTDTQYFGPGTRLTVL.

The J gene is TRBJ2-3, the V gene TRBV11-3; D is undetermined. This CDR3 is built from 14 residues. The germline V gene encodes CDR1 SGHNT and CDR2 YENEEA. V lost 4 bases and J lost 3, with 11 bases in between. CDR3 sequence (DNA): TGTGCCAGCAGCTCCTATGAGCCGACAGATACGCAGTATTTT. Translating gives CASSSYEPTDTQYF.

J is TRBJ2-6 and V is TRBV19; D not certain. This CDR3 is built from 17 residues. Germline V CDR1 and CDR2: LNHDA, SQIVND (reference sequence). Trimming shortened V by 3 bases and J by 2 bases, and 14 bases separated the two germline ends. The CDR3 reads CASSILSLTTGANVLTF. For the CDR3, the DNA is TGTGCCAGTAGTATCTTGAGCCTGACCACTGGGGCCAACGTCCTGACTTTC.

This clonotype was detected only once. Here the CDR3 reads CASSQDQGPSSYNSPLHF. CDR3 in DNA: TGCGCCAGCAGCCAAGATCAGGGGCCGAGCTCCTATAATTCACCCCTCCACTTT. The rearrangement uses TRBV4-3 and TRBJ1-6; TRBD1 is a possible D gene (6 bases). CDR1 LGHNA and CDR2 YSLEER come from the germline V gene. The V gene lost 0 bases and the J gene lost 0 bases, with 12 bases spanning the gap. This CDR3 contains 18 residues.

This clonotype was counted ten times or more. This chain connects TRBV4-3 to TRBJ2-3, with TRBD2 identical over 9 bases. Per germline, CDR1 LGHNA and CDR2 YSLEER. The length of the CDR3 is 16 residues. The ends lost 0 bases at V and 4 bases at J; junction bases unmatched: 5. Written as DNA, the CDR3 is TGCGCCAGCAGCCAAGAATTAGCGGGAGTAGCAGATACGCAGTATTTT. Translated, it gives CASSQELAGVADTQYF.

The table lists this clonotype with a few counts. The CDR3 reads CASSPRDWESTDTQYF. CDR3 nucleotide sequence: TGTGCCAGCAGTCCTCGGGACTGGGAAAGCACAGATACGCAGTATTTT. V and J are TRBV27 and TRBJ2-3; weak D call: TRBD2 (6 bases). Germline V lookup: CDR1 MNHEY, CDR2 SMNVEV (reference sequence). The length of the CDR3 is 16 residues. Trimming took 5 bases from V and 0 from J, leaving 15 bases between them.

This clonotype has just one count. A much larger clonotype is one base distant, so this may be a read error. CDR3 sequence reads: CSAREARTDRSGNAIYF. The DNA for the CDR3 is TGCAGTGCTAGAGAGGCGCGGACGGATCGGTCTGGAAACGCCATATATTTT. The chain is built from TRBV20-1 and TRBJ1-3; no clear D gene. The CDR3 totals 17 residues. Germline CDR1 reads DFQATT; CDR2 reads SNEGSKA (reference sequence).

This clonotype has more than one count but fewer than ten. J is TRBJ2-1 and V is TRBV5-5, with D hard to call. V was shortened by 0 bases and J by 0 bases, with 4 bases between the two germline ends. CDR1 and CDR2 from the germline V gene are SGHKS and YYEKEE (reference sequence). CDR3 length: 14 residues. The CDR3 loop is CASSLDFSYNEQFF. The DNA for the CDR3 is TGTGCCAGCAGCTTGGACTTCTCCTACAATGAGCAGTTCTTC.

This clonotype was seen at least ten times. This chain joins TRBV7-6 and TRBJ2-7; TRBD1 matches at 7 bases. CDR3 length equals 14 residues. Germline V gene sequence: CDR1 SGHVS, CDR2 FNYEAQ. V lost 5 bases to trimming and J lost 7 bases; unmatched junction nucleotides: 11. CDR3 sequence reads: CASSDRDRPLEQYF. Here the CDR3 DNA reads TGTGCCAGCAGCGACCGGGACAGACCCCTGGAGCAGTACTTC. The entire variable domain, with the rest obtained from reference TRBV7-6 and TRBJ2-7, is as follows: GAGVSQSPRYKVTKRGQDVALRCDPISGHVSLYWYRQALGQGPEFLTYFNYEAQQDKSGLPNDRFSAERPEGSISTLTIQRTEQRDSAMYRCASSDRDRPLEQYFGPGTRLTVT.

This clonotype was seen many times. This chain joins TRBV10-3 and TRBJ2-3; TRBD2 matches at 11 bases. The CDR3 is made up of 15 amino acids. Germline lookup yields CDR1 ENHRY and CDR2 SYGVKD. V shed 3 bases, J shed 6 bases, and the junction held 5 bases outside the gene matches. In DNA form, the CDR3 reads TGTGCCATCAGTGAATATAGCGGGGGGGCGGATACGCAGTATTTT. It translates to CAISEYSGGADTQYF.

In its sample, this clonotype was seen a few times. This CDR3 is CASSEKPMTGLPRQYF. The CDR3 nucleotides are TGTGCCAGCAGTGAAAAACCTATGACAGGCCTGCCCCGGCAGTACTTC. The chain has TRBV6-1 and TRBJ2-7; weak D call: TRBD1 (6 bases). V lost 2 bases and J 9 bases, leaving 23 bases between the germline ends. Germline V lookup: CDR1 MNHNS, CDR2 SASEGT. The CDR3 length is 16 residues.

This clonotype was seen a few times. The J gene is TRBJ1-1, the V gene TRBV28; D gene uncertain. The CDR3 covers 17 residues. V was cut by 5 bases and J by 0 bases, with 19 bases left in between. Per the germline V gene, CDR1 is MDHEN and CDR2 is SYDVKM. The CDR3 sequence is CASSNFGPRAMNTEAFF. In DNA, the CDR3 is TGTGCCAGCAGTAATTTCGGGCCCCGGGCAATGAACACTGAAGCTTTCTTT.

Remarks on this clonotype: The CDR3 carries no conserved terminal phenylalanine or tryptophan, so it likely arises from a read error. The CDR3 DNA reads TGCAGTGCTAAAAAAGGGGACAGACGCACAGATACGCAGTATTCT. Its protein product is CSAKKGDRRTDTQYS. The chain combines TRBV20-1 with TRBJ2-3, with TRBD1 matching 7 bases. The CDR3 is 15 amino acids. The ends lost 4 bases at V and 1 base at J; junction bases unmatched: 8. Germline V CDR1 and CDR2: DFQATT, SNEGSKA (reference sequence).

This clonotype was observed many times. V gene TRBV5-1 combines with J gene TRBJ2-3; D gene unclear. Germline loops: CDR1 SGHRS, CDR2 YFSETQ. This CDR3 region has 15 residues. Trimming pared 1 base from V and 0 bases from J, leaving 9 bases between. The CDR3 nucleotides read TGCGCCAGCAGCTTGATGTCAGCAAGCACAGATACGCAGTATTTT. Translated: CASSLMSASTDTQYF.